This TCR beta chain was identified during a study of T-cell memory formation after mild COVID-19 (dated by TCRdb to about 2021). Regarding the study in general: TCR sequence clusters from the two donors were found to be largely donor specific. In two donors, T-cell clones that expanded and contracted after mild COVID-19 were followed by sequencing TCRalpha and TCRbeta repertoires longitudinally. Two young, previously healthy adult volunteers, one female and one male, were included in the cohort. Results and caveats for the whole study, not just this receptor: SARS-CoV-2 specificity of the second-wave clones peaking on day 37 was not confirmed. Some responding clones were detected in pre-infection memory, suggesting pre-existing cross-reactive memory T cells joined the SARS-CoV-2 response. Only two mild cases were covered by the study, and larger cohorts that include severe cases with pre-infection samples were considered necessary. Contracting CD4+ clones turned up mainly in the CM and EM memory subsets, whereas EMRA was where CD8+ clones were enriched. From day 15 to 85, contracting clones showed balanced CD4/CD8 phenotypes, whereas a second wave of clones that expanded from day 15 to 37 leaned towards CD4+.

Concerning this clonotype itself: The antigen it recognizes is unknown. No much larger clonotype is one base removed from it; base qualities were not supplied.

Ficoll-Paque density gradient centrifugation was used to isolate PBMCs. V is shortened by 0 bases, J by 1 base, and the region joining them spans 10 bases. From the cysteine through the phenylalanine, the CDR3 covers 15 amino acids. Of all the DNA, just the CDR3 is kept, 45 bases in frame from base 1. CDR1 and CDR2 are drawn from the germline V gene: SGDLS, YYNGEE. Sequencing instrument: Illumina NovaSeq 6000. Using 5'RACE with constant-segment primers, TCRalpha and TCRbeta cDNA libraries were constructed, with sample barcodes and unique molecular identifiers added in the process. RNA was extracted from every sample with Trizol reagent. The libraries were amplified in two PCR steps, and the second step added a second sample barcode and Illumina TruSeq adapters. Sequencing of libraries was performed on an Illumina NovaSeq with 2 x 150 bp paired-end reads. Per the source publication's procedure: With migec v1.2.7, reads were demultiplexed and then collapsed into UMI-guided consensus sequences. With mixcr v2.1.11, UMI consensuses were aligned to TRA and TRB V and J templates and assembled into clonotypes. A clonotype was counted as expanded or contracted only when both edgeR and NoisET called the clonotype significant, with the noise models trained on biological replicates. For edgeR calls, a false discovery rate-adjusted p below 0.01 and a log2 fold-change threshold of 1 were applied. PCA with hierarchical clustering of max-normalized trajectories of the 1000 most abundant clonotypes was used as exploratory dynamics analysis. Each responding clone was given a CD4 or CD8 phenotype based on the CD4+ and CD8+ repertoires, which had been sequenced separately. TCRdb reran the public reads through fastp at Q25 and MiXCR, keeping productive beta chains. Each CDR3 protein appears once, grouped with its most common genes and DNA. The V and J calls, along with clone size, are taken from TCRdb and not from the paper's own processing. In all, the sample holds fewer than 150,000 distinct CDR3 sequences, and approximately 5.9% of those were seen once. The ten largest clonotypes hold 2% to 2.5% of the sample.

Specimen: PBMCs or a T cell subset sorted from them (not recorded which). The chain was built from TRBV9 and TRBJ1-1; no D gene is confidently identified. The sequence came from an adult woman who had mild COVID-19 (a few samples of this study predate the infection). The sample titles of this study are shuffled in the database, so cell type and time point are left out; the donor was told from shared clones. The nucleotide sequence reads as follows: TGTGCCAGCAGCGTAGATGAAGGAAAGAACACTGAAGCTTTCTTT. This gives the protein CASSVDEGKNTEAFF.